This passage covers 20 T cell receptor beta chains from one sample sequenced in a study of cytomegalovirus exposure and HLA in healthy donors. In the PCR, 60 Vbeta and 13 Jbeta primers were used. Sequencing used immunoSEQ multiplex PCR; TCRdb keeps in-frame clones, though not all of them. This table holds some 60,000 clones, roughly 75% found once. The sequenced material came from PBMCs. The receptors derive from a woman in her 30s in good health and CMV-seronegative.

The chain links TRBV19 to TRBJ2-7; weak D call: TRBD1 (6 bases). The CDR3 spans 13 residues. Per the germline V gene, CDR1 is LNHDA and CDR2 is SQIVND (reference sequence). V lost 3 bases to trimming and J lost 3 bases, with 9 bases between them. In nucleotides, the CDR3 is TGTGCCAGTAGTATTGGACAGAACTACGAGCAGTACTTC. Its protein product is CASSIGQNYEQYF. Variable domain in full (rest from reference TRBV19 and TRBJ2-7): DGGITQSPKYLFRKEGQNVTLSCEQNLNHDAMYWYRQDPGQGLRLIYYSQIVNDFQKGDIAEGYSVSREKKESFPLTVTSAQKNPTAFYLCASSIGQNYEQYFGPGTRLTVT.

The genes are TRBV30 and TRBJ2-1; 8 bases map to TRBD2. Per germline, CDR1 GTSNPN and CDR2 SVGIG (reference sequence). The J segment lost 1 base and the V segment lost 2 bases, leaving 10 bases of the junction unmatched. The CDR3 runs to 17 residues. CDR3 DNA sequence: TGTGCCTGGAGTATCAGAGCGGGAGATTGGTCCTACAATGAGCAGTTCTTC. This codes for CAWSIRAGDWSYNEQFF.

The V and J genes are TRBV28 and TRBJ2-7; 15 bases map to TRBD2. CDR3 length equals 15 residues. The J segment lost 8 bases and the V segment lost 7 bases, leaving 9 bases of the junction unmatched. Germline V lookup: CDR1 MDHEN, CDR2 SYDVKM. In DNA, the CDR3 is TGTGCCAGCACCTCCCCGGGACTAGCGGGAGGTCAGCAGTACTTC. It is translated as CASTSPGLAGGQQYF.

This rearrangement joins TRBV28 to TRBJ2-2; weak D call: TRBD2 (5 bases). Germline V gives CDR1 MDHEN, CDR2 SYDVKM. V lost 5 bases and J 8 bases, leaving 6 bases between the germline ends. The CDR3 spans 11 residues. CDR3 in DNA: TGTGCCAGCAGTACGGGGGGGGAGCTGTTTTTT. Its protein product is CASSTGGELFF. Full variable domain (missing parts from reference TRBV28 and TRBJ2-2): DVKVTQSSRYLVKRTGEKVFLECVQDMDHENMFWYRQDPGLGLRLIYFSYDVKMKEKGDIPEGYSVSREKKERFSLILESASTNQTSMYLCASSTGGELFFGEGSRLTVL.

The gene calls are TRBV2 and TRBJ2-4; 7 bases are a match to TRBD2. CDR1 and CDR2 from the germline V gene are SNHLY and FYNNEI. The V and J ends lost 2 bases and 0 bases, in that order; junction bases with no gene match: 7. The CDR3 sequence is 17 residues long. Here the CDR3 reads CASSESGLVVAKNIQYF. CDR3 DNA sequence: TGTGCCAGCAGTGAAAGTGGACTAGTCGTAGCCAAAAACATTCAGTACTTC.

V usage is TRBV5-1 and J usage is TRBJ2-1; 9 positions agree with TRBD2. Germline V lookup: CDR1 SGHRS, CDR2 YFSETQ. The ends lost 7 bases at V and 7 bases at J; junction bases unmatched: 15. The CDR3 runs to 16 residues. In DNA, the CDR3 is TGCGCCAGCGGCCCCTCGGATAGCGGGAGAGGTAATGAGCAGTTCTTC. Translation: CASGPSDSGRGNEQFF.

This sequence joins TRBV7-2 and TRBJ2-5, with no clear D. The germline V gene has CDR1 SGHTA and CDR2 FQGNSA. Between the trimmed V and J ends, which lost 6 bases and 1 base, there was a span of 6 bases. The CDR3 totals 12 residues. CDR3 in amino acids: CASRQSQETQYF. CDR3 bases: TGTGCCAGCAGACAGAGCCAAGAGACCCAGTACTTC.

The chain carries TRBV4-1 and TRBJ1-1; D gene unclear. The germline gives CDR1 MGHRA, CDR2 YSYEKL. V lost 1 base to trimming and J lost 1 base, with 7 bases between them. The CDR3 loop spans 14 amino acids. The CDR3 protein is CASSQGVENTEAFF. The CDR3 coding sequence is TGCGCCAGCAGCCAAGGAGTAGAGAACACTGAAGCTTTCTTT.

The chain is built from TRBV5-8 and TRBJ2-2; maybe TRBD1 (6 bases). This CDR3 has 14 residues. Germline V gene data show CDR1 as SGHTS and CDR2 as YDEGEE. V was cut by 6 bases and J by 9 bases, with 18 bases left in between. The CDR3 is CASTMGPQGRELFF. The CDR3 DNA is TGTGCCAGCACCATGGGCCCACAGGGCCGGGAGCTGTTTTTT.

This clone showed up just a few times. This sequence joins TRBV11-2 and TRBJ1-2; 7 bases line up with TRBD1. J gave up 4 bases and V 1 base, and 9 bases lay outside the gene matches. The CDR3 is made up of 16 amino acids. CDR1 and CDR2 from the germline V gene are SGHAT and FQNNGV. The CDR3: CASSLGEGQGVYGYTF. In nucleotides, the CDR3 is TGTGCCAGCAGCTTAGGAGAGGGTCAGGGGGTCTATGGCTACACCTTC. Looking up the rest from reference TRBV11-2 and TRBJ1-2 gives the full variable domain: EAGVAQSPRYKIIEKRQSVAFWCNPISGHATLYWYQQILGQGPKLLIQFQNNGVVDDSQLPKDRFSAERLKGVDSTLKIQPAKLEDSAVYLCASSLGEGQGVYGYTFGSGTRLTVV.

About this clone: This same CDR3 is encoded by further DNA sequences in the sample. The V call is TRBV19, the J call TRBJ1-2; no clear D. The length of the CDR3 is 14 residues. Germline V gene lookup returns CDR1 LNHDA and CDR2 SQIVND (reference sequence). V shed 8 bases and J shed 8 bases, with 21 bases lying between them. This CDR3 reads CASCKAEAAYGYTF. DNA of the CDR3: TGTGCCAGTTGTAAAGCGGAGGCGGCCTACGGCTACACCTTC.

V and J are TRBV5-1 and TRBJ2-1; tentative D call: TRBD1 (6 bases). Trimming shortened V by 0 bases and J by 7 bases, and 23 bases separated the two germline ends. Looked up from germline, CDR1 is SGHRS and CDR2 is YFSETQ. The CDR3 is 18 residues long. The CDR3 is CASSLEGEYGGGSNEQFF. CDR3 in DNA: TGCGCCAGCAGCTTGGAGGGGGAGTATGGTGGAGGATCAAATGAGCAGTTCTTC.

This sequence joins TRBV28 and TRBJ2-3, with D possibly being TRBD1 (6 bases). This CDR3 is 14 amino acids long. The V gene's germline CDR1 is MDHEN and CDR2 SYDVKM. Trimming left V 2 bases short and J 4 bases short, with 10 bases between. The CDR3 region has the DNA TGTGCCAGCAGTTTACATGCAGGGGCAGATACGCAGTATTTT. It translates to CASSLHAGADTQYF.

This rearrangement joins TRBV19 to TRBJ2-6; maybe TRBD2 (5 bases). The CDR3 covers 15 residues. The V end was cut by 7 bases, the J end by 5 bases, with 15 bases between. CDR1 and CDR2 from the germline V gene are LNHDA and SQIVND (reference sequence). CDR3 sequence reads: CASTEGDGRANVLTF. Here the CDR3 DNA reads TGTGCCAGTACTGAGGGCGACGGAAGGGCCAACGTCCTGACTTTC.

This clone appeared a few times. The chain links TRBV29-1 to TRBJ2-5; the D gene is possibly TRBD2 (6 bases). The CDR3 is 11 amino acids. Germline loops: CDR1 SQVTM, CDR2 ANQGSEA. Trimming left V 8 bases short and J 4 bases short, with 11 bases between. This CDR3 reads CSPEGRETQYF. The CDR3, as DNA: TGCAGCCCGGAGGGCCGAGAGACCCAGTACTTC.

The CDR3 bases are TGCAGTGCTACACGGGGGAGCGGCTACACCTTC. Residues: CSATRGSGYTF. This sequence joins TRBV20-1 and TRBJ1-2, with a weak D call TRBD1 (5 bases). Germline V gene sequence: CDR1 DFQATT, CDR2 SNEGSKA (reference sequence). Trimming removed 4 bases at V and 8 bases at J, with 11 bases between. CDR3 size: 11 residues.

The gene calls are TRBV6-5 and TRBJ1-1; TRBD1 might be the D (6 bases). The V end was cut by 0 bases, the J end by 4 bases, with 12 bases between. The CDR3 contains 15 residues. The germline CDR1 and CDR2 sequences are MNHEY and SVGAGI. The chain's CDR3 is CASSYSQGGATEAFF. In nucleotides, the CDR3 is TGTGCCAGCAGTTACTCACAGGGCGGTGCCACTGAAGCTTTCTTT.

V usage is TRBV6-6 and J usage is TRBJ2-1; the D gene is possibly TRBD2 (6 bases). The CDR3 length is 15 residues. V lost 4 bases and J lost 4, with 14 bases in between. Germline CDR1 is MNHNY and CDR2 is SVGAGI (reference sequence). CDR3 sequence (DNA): TGTGCCAGCAGTTTTTTTAGCGGAGGGTACAATGAGCAGTTCTTC. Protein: CASSFFSGGYNEQFF.

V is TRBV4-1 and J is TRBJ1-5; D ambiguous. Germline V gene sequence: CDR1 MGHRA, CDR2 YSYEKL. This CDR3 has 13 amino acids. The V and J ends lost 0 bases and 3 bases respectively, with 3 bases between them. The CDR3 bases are TGCGCCAGCAGCCAAGATATCAATCAGCCCCAGCATTTT. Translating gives CASSQDINQPQHF.

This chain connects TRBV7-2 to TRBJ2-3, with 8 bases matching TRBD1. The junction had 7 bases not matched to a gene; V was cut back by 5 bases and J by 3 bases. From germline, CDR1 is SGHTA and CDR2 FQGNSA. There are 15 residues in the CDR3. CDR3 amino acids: CASSQDRGGTDTQYF. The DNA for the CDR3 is TGTGCCAGCAGCCAAGACAGGGGAGGAACAGATACGCAGTATTTT.